Following are 26 T cell receptor beta chains from one sample sequenced in a study of blood T cell repertoires in COVID-19. Generated by immunoSEQ multiplex PCR, the TCRdb table keeps only in-frame clones and is missing some. The profile shows about 75,000 clones, approximately 90% of them singletons. Specimen: peripheral blood. The receptors were sampled from a human donor in a cohort sampled during active COVID-19.

Points on this clone: The junction differs from germline at one of its ends, possibly a read error. Other DNA sequences in this sample translate to the same CDR3. The J gene is TRBJ2-2, the V gene TRBV7-9; D may be TRBD2 (5 bases). The CDR3 consists of 15 residues. Looked up from germline, CDR1 is SEHNR and CDR2 is FQNEAQ (reference sequence). Here the CDR3 reads CASSLASGNTGELFF. CDR3 DNA sequence: TGTGCCAGCAGCTTGGCCTCGGGGAACACCGGGGAGCTATTTTTT.

The chain links TRBV5-1 to TRBJ1-4, with D maybe TRBD1 (5 bases). This CDR3 has 14 amino acids. V lost 4 bases to trimming and J lost 7 bases, with 14 bases between them. CDR1 is SGHRS and CDR2 is YFSETQ in the germline V gene. The CDR3 loop reads CASSLSSGGEKLFF. The CDR3, as DNA: TGCGCCAGCAGCCTGTCATCGGGGGGTGAAAAACTGTTTTTT.

Only one count was recorded for this clone. This chain uses TRBV6-2 or TRBV6-3 with TRBJ1-5; a possible D gene is TRBD1 (6 bases). Trimming removed 2 bases at V and 7 bases at J, with 12 bases between. CDR1 and CDR2 from the germline V gene are MNHEY and SVGEGT. The CDR3 is 14 amino acids. CDR3 DNA: TGTGCCAGCAGTTACAACAGGGAAATACAGCCCCAGCATTTT. This gives the protein CASSYNREIQPQHF.

V is TRBV21-1 and J is TRBJ2-7; the D call of TRBD1 is as the table states it, not checked on the DNA. TRBV21-1 corresponds to a pseudogene. CDR3 length equals 14 residues. CDR3 region: CASSRTGGIYEQYF. Here the CDR3 DNA reads TGTGCCAGCAGTAGGACAGGGGGGATCTACGAGCAGTACTTC.

On this clone itself: Other DNA sequences of this sample code for an identical CDR3. This chain uses TRBV27 with TRBJ2-7, with TRBD1 matching 7 bases. Germline trimming cut 6 bases from V and 3 bases from J; bases unmatched to any gene: 5. Germline assignment: CDR1 MNHEY and CDR2 SMNVEV (reference sequence). The CDR3 covers 13 residues. CDR3 nucleotide sequence: TGTGCCAGCAGCCTCGACAGGGACTACGAGCAGTACTTC. Translating it yields CASSLDRDYEQYF.

V and J are TRBV24-1 and TRBJ1-5; D is undetermined. V was clipped by 5 bases and J by 0 bases, with 7 bases between them. The CDR3 has 14 amino acids. Germline CDR1 is KGHDR and CDR2 is SFDVKD. The CDR3 nucleotides are TGTGCCACCAGTGGCAGGTATAGCAATCAGCCCCAGCATTTT. As protein: CATSGRYSNQPQHF.

This chain links TRBV5-1 with TRBJ1-1, with D possibly TRBD1 on 6 matching bases. V was clipped by 4 bases and J by 3 bases, with 16 bases between them. The CDR3 spans 15 residues. CDR1 SGHRS and CDR2 YFSETQ come from the germline V gene. This CDR3 reads CASSGGQRDYTEAFF. In nucleotides, the CDR3 is TGCGCCAGCAGCGGAGGACAGCGTGACTACACTGAAGCTTTCTTT. Full variable domain (outside the CDR3, taken from reference TRBV5-1 and TRBJ1-1): KAGVTQTPRYLIKTRGQQVTLSCSPISGHRSVSWYQQTPGQGLQFLFEYFSETQRNKGNFPGRFSGRQFSNSRSEMNVSTLELGDSALYLCASSGGQRDYTEAFFGQGTRLTVV.

This clone was counted once. The chain is built from TRBV6-1 and TRBJ1-5; no definite D call. The length of the CDR3 is 13 residues. Germline CDR1 reads MNHNS; CDR2 reads SASEGT. The germline V and J ends were trimmed by 3 bases and 3 bases, with 6 bases remaining between them. In nucleotides, the CDR3 is TGTGCCAGCAGTGAGCGAAACAATCAGCCCCAGCATTTT. Its translation: CASSERNNQPQHF.

The count of this clone is one. V is TRBV7-9 and J is TRBJ2-6, with 8 bases that match TRBD2. The CDR3 sequence is 19 residues long. The germline gives CDR1 SEHNR, CDR2 FQNEAQ (reference sequence). J gave up 4 bases and V 5 bases, and 16 bases lay outside the gene matches. The CDR3 loop reads CASSSRREAGVSGANVLTF. CDR3 bases: TGTGCCAGCAGCAGCCGCCGGGAAGCGGGAGTGTCCGGGGCCAACGTCCTGACTTTC.

The V and J genes are TRBV6-2 or TRBV6-3 and TRBJ2-5, with D perhaps TRBD2 (6 bases). The V and J ends lost 2 bases and 1 base respectively, with 11 bases between them. The CDR3 runs 15 residues. Per the germline V gene, CDR1 is MNHEY and CDR2 is SVGEGT. CDR3 coding DNA: TGTGCCAGCAGTTACGGGCGGGGAATCCAAGAGACCCAGTACTTC. This sequence encodes CASSYGRGIQETQYF.

This rearrangement joins TRBV21-1 to TRBJ2-7; the table's D gene call, TRBD1, was not cross checked with the DNA. TRBV21-1 constitutes a pseudogene. The CDR3 length is 13 residues. CDR3 amino acids: CASSKETVYEQYF. In nucleotides, the CDR3 is TGTGCCAGCAGCAAAGAGACAGTTTACGAGCAGTACTTC.

This chain joins TRBV6-5 and TRBJ2-1; 10 nucleotides line up with TRBD1. V lost 5 bases to trimming and J lost 6 bases; unmatched junction nucleotides: 4. Per germline, CDR1 MNHEY and CDR2 SVGAGI. The CDR3 loop spans 14 amino acids. This CDR3 reads CASSPGTGANEQFF. CDR3 nucleotide sequence: TGTGCCAGCAGTCCCGGGACAGGGGCCAATGAGCAGTTCTTC.

V usage is TRBV7-9 and J usage is TRBJ1-1; unclear D gene. V was shortened by 0 bases and J by 4 bases, with 6 bases between the two germline ends. The CDR3 totals 13 residues. Germline V gene lookup returns CDR1 SEHNR and CDR2 FQNEAQ (reference sequence). As DNA, the CDR3 is TGTGCCAGCAGCTTAGCGATGAGCACTGAAGCTTTCTTT. It translates to CASSLAMSTEAFF.

The J gene is TRBJ2-7, the V gene TRBV10-3; TRBD1 aligns across 7 bases. V was clipped by 5 bases and J by 0 bases; unmatched bases: 7. Germline CDR1 and CDR2: ENHRY and SYGVKD. CDR3 length equals 15 residues. CDR3: CAISLTGPRSYEQYF. DNA of the CDR3: TGTGCCATCAGTTTGACAGGGCCTCGCTCCTACGAGCAGTACTTC.

This chain connects TRBV5-8 to TRBJ2-7, with TRBD2 matching 13 bases. With V trimmed by 3 bases and J by 3 bases, 6 bases remained unmatched. The CDR3 spans 16 residues. Germline V gene data show CDR1 as SGHTS and CDR2 as YDEGEE. CDR3 nucleotides: TGTGCCAGCAGCTCACCACTAGCGGGGGGGAACTACGAGCAGTACTTC. It translates to CASSSPLAGGNYEQYF.

This clone has a handful of counts. The J gene is TRBJ1-3, the V gene TRBV10-1; D uncertain. V lost 1 base, J lost 0 bases, and 10 bases lay in between. The CDR3 is made up of 16 amino acids. Germline V gene lookup returns CDR1 WNHNN and CDR2 SYGVQD (reference sequence). As DNA, the CDR3 is TGCGCCAGCAGTGAGTTGTTGGGGAGCTCTGGAAACACCATATATTTT. This translates into CASSELLGSSGNTIYF.

The chain joins TRBV11-2 to TRBJ2-7, with D uncertain. CDR1 is SGHAT and CDR2 is FQNNGV in the germline V gene. The CDR3 totals 15 residues. V shed 5 bases and J shed 0 bases, with 14 bases lying between them. The CDR3 DNA sequence: TGTGCCAGCAGCCCCGGGTCTGCTCCCTCCTACGAGCAGTACTTC. Its protein product is CASSPGSAPSYEQYF. The full variable domain, completed using reference TRBV11-2 and TRBJ2-7, is EAGVAQSPRYKIIEKRQSVAFWCNPISGHATLYWYQQILGQGPKLLIQFQNNGVVDDSQLPKDRFSAERLKGVDSTLKIQPAKLEDSAVYLCASSPGSAPSYEQYFGPGTRLTVT.

V usage is TRBV10-3 and J usage is TRBJ1-6, with 9 bases that match TRBD1. CDR1 and CDR2 (germline): ENHRY, SYGVKD. V was pared by 3 bases and J by 7 bases, with 7 bases of the junction left unmatched. CDR3 length equals 16 residues. CDR3 loop: CAISDPTGGKNSPLHF. The CDR3 nucleotides are TGTGCCATCAGTGACCCGACAGGGGGAAAGAATTCACCCCTCCACTTT.

The genes are TRBV6-2 or TRBV6-3 and TRBJ2-2, with 10 nucleotides matching TRBD1. CDR1 is MNHEY and CDR2 is SVGEGT in the germline V gene. V gave up 6 bases and J gave up 4 bases; unmatched junction bases: 11. The length of the CDR3 is 17 residues. CDR3 loop: CASSEGPGQGSTGELFF. The CDR3 region has the DNA TGTGCCAGCAGCGAGGGACCGGGACAGGGGAGCACCGGGGAGCTGTTTTTT.

The chain couples TRBV12-3 or TRBV12-4 to TRBJ2-7, with D uncertain. CDR3 length: 13 residues. V lost 2 bases and J lost 3, with 8 bases in between. This chain's CDR3 is CASSLFLVYEQYF. CDR3 nucleotide sequence: TGTGCCAGCAGTTTATTTCTCGTCTACGAGCAGTACTTC.

The rearrangement links TRBV30 to TRBJ1-2, with 11 bases identical to TRBD1. V was clipped by 3 bases and J by 8 bases; unmatched bases: 8. Germline V CDR1 and CDR2: GTSNPN, SVGIG (reference sequence). The CDR3 sequence is 14 residues long. The CDR3 sequence: CAWSPGDRGGGYTF. The DNA of the CDR3 is TGTGCCTGGAGCCCTGGGGACAGGGGGGGAGGCTACACCTTC. Full variable domain (remainder filled in from reference TRBV30 and TRBJ1-2): SQTIHQWPATLVQPVGSPLSLECTVEGTSNPNLYWYRQAAGRGLQLLFYSVGIGQISSEVPQNLSASRPQDRQFILSSKKLLLSDSGFYLCAWSPGDRGGGYTFGSGTRLTVV.

This clone was detected a few times. This sequence joins TRBV10-1 and TRBJ2-2; possibly TRBD1 for D (7 bases). The CDR3 contains 15 residues. Germline assignment: CDR1 WNHNN and CDR2 SYGVQD (reference sequence). With 10 bases removed from V and 1 base from J, the gap between germline ends came to 16 bases. CDR3 DNA sequence: TGCGCCACCAGGGGGTCGCGGGGGAACACCGGGGAGCTGTTTTTT. Translation gives CATRGSRGNTGELFF.

This sequence joins TRBV5-1 and TRBJ1-3, with D possibly TRBD1 on 6 matching bases. Looked up from germline, CDR1 is SGHRS and CDR2 is YFSETQ. This CDR3 is 14 amino acids long. Trimming shortened V by 0 bases and J by 4 bases, and 8 bases separated the two germline ends. DNA for the CDR3: TGCGCCAGCAGCTTGGATGGGACAGGAAACACCATATATTTT. As protein: CASSLDGTGNTIYF.

V and J are TRBV10-2 and TRBJ1-1, with D possibly being TRBD1 (6 bases). The CDR3 length is 15 residues. Per the germline V gene, CDR1 is WSHSY and CDR2 is SAAADI. Trimming took off 10 bases at V and 7 bases at J, with 25 bases between the two ends. The CDR3 DNA follows: TGCGCCATCACGAAGGAACAGGGCACTACCCTTGAAGCTTTCTTT. It is translated as CAITKEQGTTLEAFF.

The V and J genes are TRBV18 and TRBJ2-3, with 8 bases lining up with TRBD2. Germline CDR1 and CDR2: KGHSH and LQKENI. V lost 5 bases and J lost 3; bases outside the gene matches: 7. This CDR3 comprises 15 residues. CDR3 sequence: CASSIGGGRTDTQYF. The CDR3 DNA sequence: TGTGCCAGCTCAATCGGGGGGGGCCGGACAGATACGCAGTATTTT.

V and J are TRBV12-3 or TRBV12-4 and TRBJ1-1; 9 bases align to TRBD1. Losses at the gene ends were 7 bases for V and 12 bases for J; bases not matched to a gene: 9. The CDR3 length is 12 residues. The CDR3, as DNA: TGTGCCAGCACCCCGGACAGGGGAGGGACTTTCTTT. Protein product: CASTPDRGGTFF.